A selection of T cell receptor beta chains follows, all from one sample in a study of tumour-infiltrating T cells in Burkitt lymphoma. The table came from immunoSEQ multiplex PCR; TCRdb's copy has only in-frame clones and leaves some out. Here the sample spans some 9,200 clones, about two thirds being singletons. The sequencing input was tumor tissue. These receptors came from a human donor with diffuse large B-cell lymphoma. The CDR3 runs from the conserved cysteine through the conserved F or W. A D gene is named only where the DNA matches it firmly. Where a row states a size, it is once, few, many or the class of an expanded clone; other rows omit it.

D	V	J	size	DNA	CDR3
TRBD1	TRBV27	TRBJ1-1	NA	TGTGCCAGCAGTTTATCGTGGGGACAGGGGTTGACTGAAGCTTTCTTT	CASSLSWGQGLTEAFF
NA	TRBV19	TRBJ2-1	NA	TGTGCCAGTAGTACGAGGCCCCGCCTCGGCTCCTACAATGAGCAGTTCTTC	CASSTRPRLGSYNEQFF
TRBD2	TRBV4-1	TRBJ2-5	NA	TGCGCCAGCAGCCGATCGACTAGCGGGGGTGGAGAGACCCAGTACTTC	CASSRSTSGGGETQYF
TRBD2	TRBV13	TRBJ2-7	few	TGTGCCAGCAGCTTAATCGCTAGCGGGGGAATATACGAGCAGTACTTC	CASSLIASGGIYEQYF
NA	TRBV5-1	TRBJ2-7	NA	TGCGCCAGCAGCCCGGAGGCCGGGGGCGACTACGAGCAGTACTTC	CASSPEAGGDYEQYF
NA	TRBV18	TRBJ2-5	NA	TGTGCCAGCTCACGGAGGGCCGGCGAGACCCAGTACTTC	CASSRRAGETQYF
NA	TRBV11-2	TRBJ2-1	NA	TGTGCCAGCAGCTTACCCCGACAGGTGAGCTCCTACAATGAGCAGTTCTTC	CASSLPRQVSSYNEQFF
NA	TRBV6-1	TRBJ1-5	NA	TGTGCCAGCAGTGTCAGCCGTACACAGCCCCAGCATTTT	CASSVSRTQPQHF
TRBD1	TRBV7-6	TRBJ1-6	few	TGTGCCAGCAGCCGACGGGACAGCAATTCACCCCTCCACTTT	CASSRRDSNSPLHF
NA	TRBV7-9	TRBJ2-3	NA	TGTGCCAGCAGCTTCGACATGGATACGCAGTATTTT	CASSFDMDTQYF
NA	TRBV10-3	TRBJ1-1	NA	TGTGCCATCAGGGACAGCGGTAACACTGAAGCTTTCTTT	CAIRDSGNTEAFF
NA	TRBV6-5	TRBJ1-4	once	TGTGCCAGCAGTTACCTGGACACTAATGAAAAACTGTTTTTT	CASSYLDTNEKLFF
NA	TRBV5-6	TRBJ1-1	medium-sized	TGTGCCAGCAGCGCGGCCCTAGACAGCTTTTACACTGAAGCTTTCTTT	CASSAALDSFYTEAFF
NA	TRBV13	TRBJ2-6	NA	TGTGCCAGCAGCCGACAGGATTACGGGGCCAACGTCCTGACTTTC	CASSRQDYGANVLTF
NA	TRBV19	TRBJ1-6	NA	TGTGCCAGTACCGGGACATTCAATTCACCCCTCCACTTT	CASTGTFNSPLHF
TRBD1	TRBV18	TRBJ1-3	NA	TGTGCCAGCTCACCTACGACAGGGAGAGGAAACACCATATATTTT	CASSPTTGRGNTIYF
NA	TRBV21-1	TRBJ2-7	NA	TGTGCCAGCAGCAAAGCTCGGGGTAAAACAGTCTCCTACGAGCAGTACTTC	CASSKARGKTVSYEQYF
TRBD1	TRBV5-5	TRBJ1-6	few	TGTGCCAGCAGCACGGGGGACAGGGGAGGTAGTTCACCCCTCCACTTT	CASSTGDRGGSSPLHF
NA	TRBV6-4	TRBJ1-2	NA	TGTGCCAGCAGTGACTCCGGTATTGGCTACACCTTC	CASSDSGIGYTF
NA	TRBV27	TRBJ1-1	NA	TGTGCCAGCAGAAAAGCCGGGACATATATGAACACTGAAGCTTTCTTT	CASRKAGTYMNTEAFF
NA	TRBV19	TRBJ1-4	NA	TGTGCCAGTAGACAGAGTAATGAAAAACTGTTTTTT	CASRQSNEKLFF
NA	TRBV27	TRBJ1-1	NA	TGTGCCAGCAGTTTATCGGGCAGGGAAGCTTTCTTT	CASSLSGREAFF
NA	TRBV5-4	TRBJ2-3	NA	TGTGCCAGCAGCCTGGAGGCACTTACAGATACGCAGTATTTT	CASSLEALTDTQYF
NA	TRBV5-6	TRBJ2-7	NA	TGTGCCAGCAGTCCCGGCGGGGCGAGGCGCGAGCAGTACTTC	CASSPGGARREQYF
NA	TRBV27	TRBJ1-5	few	TGTGCCAGCAGTTCAGGGTGGGATCAGCCCCAGCATTTT	CASSSGWDQPQHF
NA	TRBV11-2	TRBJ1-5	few	TGTGCCAGCAGCGTACCGGGACGGATCGCTTCACAGCCCCAGCATTTT	CASSVPGRIASQPQHF
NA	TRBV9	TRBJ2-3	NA	TGTGCCAGCAGCCCCGAGGGACTGCCGAGCACAGATACGCAGTATTTT	CASSPEGLPSTDTQYF
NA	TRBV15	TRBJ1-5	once	TGTGCCACCAGCAGACAGGCGACCTTCAATCAGCCCCAGCATTTT	CATSRQATFNQPQHF
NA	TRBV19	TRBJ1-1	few	TGTGCCACCCAGCAGGGGAGTGCTTTCTTT	CATQQGSAFF
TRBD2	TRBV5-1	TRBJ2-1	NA	TGCGCCAGCAGCCCGGGGTCCGGGGGGGCGTACAATGAGCAGTTCTTC	CASSPGSGGAYNEQFF
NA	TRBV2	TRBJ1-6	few	TGTGCCAGCAGCGACAGGATTAATTCACCCCTCCACTTT	CASSDRINSPLHF